One and the same sample provided the 7 T cell receptor beta chains below, sequenced in a study of blood T cell repertoires in COVID-19 (dated by TCRdb to 2019 to 2021). The method behind the library was the immunoSEQ multiplex PCR assay. TCRdb provides this immuneACCESS table in a form limited to in-frame rearrangements. Some clones are lacking; in checked studies, under half of them reflect an unresolved V gene, and why the rest are absent is not known. The sample yields about 270,000 clones; 65% to 90% were counted once. The ten largest clonotypes hold over 7.5% of the sample. Sequenced material: PBMCs or T cells enriched from blood (not recorded which). Receptor source: a woman aged 50 to 65 with acute COVID-19.

The chain has TRBV5-8 and TRBJ2-7; D ambiguous. Trimming left V 4 bases short and J 0 bases short, with 14 bases between. CDR3 length: 15 amino acids. The germline CDR1 and CDR2 sequences are SGHTS and YDEGEE. CDR3 DNA: TGTGCCAGCAGCCCCCGACTGAGGAGCTCCTACGAGCAGTACTTC. This encodes CASSPRLRSSYEQYF.

CDR3 residues: CASSETGGLRAANVLTF. The CDR3 DNA reads TGTGCCAGCAGTGAGACAGGGGGCCTTCGTGCGGCCAACGTCCTGACTTTC. This sequence joins TRBV9 and TRBJ2-6; TRBD1 aligns across 10 bases. Unmatched junction bases numbered 11, after V lost 5 bases and J lost 6 bases. The CDR3 extends over 17 amino acids. Per germline, CDR1 SGDLS and CDR2 YYNGEE.

V is TRBV19 and J is TRBJ2-2; 7 bases fit TRBD1. The germline CDR1 and CDR2 sequences are LNHDA and SQIVND (reference sequence). The V segment lost 6 bases and the J segment 5 bases; nucleotides outside the gene matches: 9. The CDR3 is 15 amino acids. In nucleotides, the CDR3 is TGTGCCAGTAGCTCGGGACAGCGTTTTACCGGGGAGCTGTTTTTT. Translating gives CASSSGQRFTGELFF.

V and J are TRBV20-1 and TRBJ1-4; D might be TRBD1 (5 bases). Germline V gives CDR1 DFQATT, CDR2 SNEGSKA (reference sequence). Trimming left V 3 bases short and J 7 bases short, with 12 bases between. The CDR3 runs to 13 residues. The CDR3 bases are TGCAGTGCTAGTCAGGGAAACGGTGAAAAACTGTTTTTT. This encodes CSASQGNGEKLFF.

The rearrangement links TRBV9 to TRBJ2-2, with 8 bases matching TRBD1. Germline trimming cut 4 bases from V and 5 bases from J; bases unmatched to any gene: 13. CDR1 and CDR2 from the germline V gene are SGDLS and YYNGEE. The CDR3 loop spans 17 amino acids. The CDR3, as DNA: TGTGCCAGCAGCCTTACCCTGGCAGGGGGCGCAACCGGGGAGCTGTTTTTT. Protein product: CASSLTLAGGATGELFF. The full variable domain, rest sourced from reference TRBV9 and TRBJ2-2, is DSGVTQTPKHLITATGQRVTLRCSPRSGDLSVYWYQQSLDQGLQFLIQYYNGEERAKGNILERFSAQQFPDLHSELNLSSLELGDSALYFCASSLTLAGGATGELFFGEGSRLTVL.

J is TRBJ1-1 and V is TRBV7-2, with D unclear. From germline, CDR1 is SGHTA and CDR2 FQGNSA. This CDR3 has 13 amino acids. The V and J ends lost 2 bases and 2 bases respectively, with 6 bases between them. The CDR3 spells CASSLLENTEAFF. Written as DNA, the CDR3 is TGTGCCAGCAGCTTACTAGAAAACACTGAAGCTTTCTTT.

The V gene is TRBV6-4, the J gene TRBJ2-1; 7 bases are a match to TRBD2. Looked up from germline, CDR1 is MRHNA and CDR2 is SNTAGT. J gave up 8 bases and V 2 bases, and 9 bases lay outside the gene matches. The CDR3 has 15 amino acids. CDR3 in amino acids: CASSDPGLGVDEQFF. The CDR3 nucleotides read TGTGCCAGCAGTGACCCCGGACTAGGGGTCGATGAGCAGTTCTTC.